This section outlines one T cell receptor beta chain sequence together with its context. Its antigen is not yet known. The sample holds no much larger clone one base away, and base qualities are not on file. The CDR3 starts with the cysteine, ends with the phenylalanine, and has 16 residues. The entry retains the CDR3 DNA only, 48 bases that are in frame from base 1. V and J are truncated by 1 base and 2 bases respectively, leaving an intervening sequence of 12 bases. CDR1 and CDR2 are read off the germline V gene as LGHNA and YSLEER. The trial excluded patients who had a history of autoimmune disease or who were on systemic immunosuppression. In every dose cohort, peripheral blood was drawn for TCR sequencing at baseline, cycle 4 day 1, and cycle 7 day 1. Samples were obtained from an open-label, multicenter, first-in-human phase I dose-escalation trial of ivuxolimab. Adults with locally advanced or metastatic head and neck squamous cell, hepatocellular, melanoma or renal cell carcinoma were enrolled in the trial. CD4+ and CD8+ T cells were sorted separately from peripheral blood before TCR sequencing.

This record comes from a study of OX40 agonist ivuxolimab in advanced cancers. Looking at the study overall: The costimulatory receptor OX40 (CD134) was targeted by ivuxolimab, a fully human IgG2 agonistic monoclonal antibody. Intravenous ivuxolimab was administered to patients every 2 weeks at six dose levels: 0.01, 0.1, 0.3, 1.5, 3 and 10 mg/kg. Of the approximately 54 patients in dose escalation, some 20 had hepatocellular carcinoma, about 15 had melanoma, 9 had renal cell carcinoma and 9 had head and neck cancer. The dose-escalation cohort was roughly 87% male with a mean age of about 60 years, ranging from about 23 to 85. Patients were allowed to have had prior anti-PD-1, anti-PD-L1 or anti-CTLA-4 therapy, and 40% of the dose-escalation patients had been treated with checkpoint inhibitors. Partial responses occurred in three dose-escalation patients, of whom one had hepatocellular carcinoma and two had cutaneous melanoma. Peripheral TCRbeta sequencing aimed to test whether ivuxolimab altered TCR sequence diversity and caused clonal T-cell expansion. The monotherapy dose-escalation portion (N ≈ 52 patients) of the phase I ivuxolimab trial is reported in the paper. What the study reported, not specific to this receptor: After ivuxolimab, expanded clones were on average more numerous among CD8+ T cells than among CD4+ T cells. At doses of 0.1 to 3.0 mg/kg, clonal expansion of both CD4+ and CD8+ blood T cells was observed from baseline to week 6. Low levels of normalized T-cell clonal expansion were also seen in some patients who did not respond. Partial responders in the 0.1-3.0 mg/kg groups had among the lowest normalized peripheral clonal expansion, especially among CD8+ T cells. Which antigens the clonally expanded peripheral T cells were specific for was not determined.

Genomic DNA was isolated from the sorted cells so that the TCRbeta CDR3 region could be sequenced. The immunoSEQ Assay was used for sequencing of TCRbeta CDR3 regions. Imported from immuneACCESS, the table was reduced by TCRdb to in-frame sequences with V and J called. These copies leave out some clones; in studies compared against another copy, an unresolved V gene accounts for under half, and the cause of the remainder is not known. The sample includes tens of thousands of clones, with around four fifths observed a single time. The ten largest clones capture approximately 0.78% of the sample. This receptor was obtained from an adult with an advanced solid tumor such as melanoma, head and neck, liver or kidney cancer. The V gene is TRBV4-3 and the J gene is TRBJ1-3, with the D gene not clear enough to name. The sequenced sample was CD4+ or CD8+ T cells sorted from blood, obtained in a trial of the OX40 agonist ivuxolimab. The base sequence is TGCGCCAGCAGCCAAGTAGTCCGAGGCACTGGAAACACCATATATTTT. Its translation reads: CASSQVVRGTGNTIYF.